The sequence of this T cell receptor (beta chain) was determined in a study of technical replicates of blood from a handful of donors. Clones were read by immunoSEQ multiplex PCR, and TCRdb kept only the in-frame ones, dropping some. The repertoire holds around 76,000 clones, under 99% seen once, with 0.2% to 0.25% in the top ten. V dropped 5 bases and J dropped 9 bases, with 19 bases sitting between them. Germline CDR1 is LNHNV and CDR2 is YYDKDF (reference sequence). This CDR3 has 14 amino acids. The J gene is TRBJ1-1, the V gene TRBV15, with D hard to call. The sequencing sample was made of T cells isolated from PBMCs. The receptor was isolated from a human donor in good health. The CDR3 DNA reads TGTGCCACCAGCTCCAACTACGAGAGCCAAAAAGCTTTCTTT. The encoded protein is CATSSNYESQKAFF. Full variable domain (missing parts from reference TRBV15 and TRBJ1-1): DAMVIQNPRYQVTQFGKPVTLSCSQTLNHNVMYWYQQKSSQAPKLLFHYYDKDFNNEADTPDNFQSRRPNTSFCFLDIRSPGLGDTAMYLCATSSNYESQKAFFGQGTRLTVV.